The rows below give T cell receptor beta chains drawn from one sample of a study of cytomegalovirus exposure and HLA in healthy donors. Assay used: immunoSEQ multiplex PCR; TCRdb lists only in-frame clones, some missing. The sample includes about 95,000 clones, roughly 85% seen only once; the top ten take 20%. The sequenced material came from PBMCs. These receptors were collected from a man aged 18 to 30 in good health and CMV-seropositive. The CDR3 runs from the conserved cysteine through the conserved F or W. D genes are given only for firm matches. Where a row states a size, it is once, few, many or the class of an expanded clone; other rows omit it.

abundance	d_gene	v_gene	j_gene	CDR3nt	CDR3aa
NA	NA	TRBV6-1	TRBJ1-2	TGTGCCAGCAGTGAACCCTTCTATGGCTACACCTTC	CASSEPFYGYTF
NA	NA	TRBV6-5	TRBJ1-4	TGTGCCAGCAGTTACGGTCATAGGGGGGAAAAACTGTTTTTT	CASSYGHRGEKLFF
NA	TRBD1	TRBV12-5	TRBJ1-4	TGTGCTAGTGGTTCCTATTGGGACAGGGAGGAAAAACTGTTTTTT	CASGSYWDREEKLFF
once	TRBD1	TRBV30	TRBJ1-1	TGTGCCTGGAGGCCACTTACAGGGGGGACTGAAGCTTTCTTT	CAWRPLTGGTEAFF
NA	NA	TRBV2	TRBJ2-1	TGTGCCAGCAGTGAAGACAGTCTCTCCTACAATGAGCAGTTCTTC	CASSEDSLSYNEQFF
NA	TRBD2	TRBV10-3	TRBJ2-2	TGTGCCATCAGTGGGGAGGGGACCGGGGAGCTGTTTTTT	CAISGEGTGELFF
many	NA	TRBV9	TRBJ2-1	TGTGCCAGCAGCGTAGTGGGAGTCGGCTACAATGAGCAGTTCTTC	CASSVVGVGYNEQFF
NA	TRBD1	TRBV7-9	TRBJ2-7	TGTGCCAGCAGCCCAAGGCAGGGGGCACACGAGCAGTACTTC	CASSPRQGAHEQYF
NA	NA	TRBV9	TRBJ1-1	TGTGCCAGCAGCGGGCCGTTGAACACTGAAGCTTTCTTT	CASSGPLNTEAFF
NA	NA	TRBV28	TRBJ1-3	TGTGCCAGCAGTACAACTAGTGGAAACACCATATATTTT	CASSTTSGNTIYF
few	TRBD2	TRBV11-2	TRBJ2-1	TGTGCCAGCAGCCAAACCGGGACTATGAATCCGTTCTTC	CASSQTGTMNPFF
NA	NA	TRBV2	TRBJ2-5	TGTGCCAGCAGGCAGTACCAAGAGACCCAGTACTTC	CASRQYQETQYF
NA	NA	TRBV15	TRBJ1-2	TGTGCCACCAGCAGGACTAGGGAGGGCTACTATGGCTACACCTTC	CATSRTREGYYGYTF
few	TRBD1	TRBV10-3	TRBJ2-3	TGTGCCGCACGACAGGGTGGGACAGATACGCAGTATTTT	CAARQGGTDTQYF
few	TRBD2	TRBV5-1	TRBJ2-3	TGCGCCAGCAGCTCCGCTAGCGGGACAAGGTCAGATACGCAGTATTTT	CASSSASGTRSDTQYF
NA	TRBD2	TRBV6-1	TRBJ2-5	TGTGCCAGCTCAGGACTAGCGGGGACTGGAGAGACCCAGTACTTC	CASSGLAGTGETQYF
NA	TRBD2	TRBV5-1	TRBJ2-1	TGCGCCAGCAGCTGGGGACTAGCGGGGGCGGATGAGCAGTTCTTC	CASSWGLAGADEQFF
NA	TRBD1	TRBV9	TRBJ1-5	TGTGCCAGCAGCGTAGGGGACAGTCAGCTCAATCAGCCCCAGCATTTT	CASSVGDSQLNQPQHF
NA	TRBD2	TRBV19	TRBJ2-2	TGTGCCAGTAGCTGGACTAGCGGGAGCACCGGGGAGCTGTTTTTT	CASSWTSGSTGELFF
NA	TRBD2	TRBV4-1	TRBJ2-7	TGCGCCAGCAGCCAAGCTAGCGGGAGCTCCTACGAGCAGTACTTC	CASSQASGSSYEQYF
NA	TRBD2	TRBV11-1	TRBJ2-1	TGTGCCAGCAGTCCTGGGACTAGCGGACGACCAGCGGAGCAGTTCTTC	CASSPGTSGRPAEQFF
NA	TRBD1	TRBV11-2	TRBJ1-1	TGTGCCAGCAGCGGACAGGGGAACACTGAAGCTTTCTTT	CASSGQGNTEAFF
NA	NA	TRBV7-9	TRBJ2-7	TGTGCCAGCAGCTTTTCCGGGACTGGCTCCTACGAGCAGTACTTC	CASSFSGTGSYEQYF
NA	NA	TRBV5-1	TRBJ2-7	TGCGCCAGCAGCTTGACAGGGTCCTACGAGCAGTACTTC	CASSLTGSYEQYF
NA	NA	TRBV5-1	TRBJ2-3	TGCGCCAGCAGCGCCCGGGGTCAAGTTGGCACAGATACGCAGTATTTT	CASSARGQVGTDTQYF
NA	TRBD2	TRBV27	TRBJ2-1	TGTGCCAGCAGTTCCGGACTAGCGGGTGAGCAGTTCTTC	CASSSGLAGEQFF
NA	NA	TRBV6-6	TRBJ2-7	TGTGCCAGCACGTCCTTAGACTCCTACGAGCAGTACTTC	CASTSLDSYEQYF
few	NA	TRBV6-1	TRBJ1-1	TGTGCCAGCAGTGATGCATGGGGACTCAACACTGAAGCTTTCTTT	CASSDAWGLNTEAFF
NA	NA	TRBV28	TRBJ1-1	TGTGCCAGCAGTTTATCAGGGAACACTGAAGCTTTCTTT	CASSLSGNTEAFF
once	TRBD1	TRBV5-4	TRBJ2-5	TGTGCCAGCAGCTACAGGGGGCGCCGGGAAGAGACCCAGTACTTC	CASSYRGRREETQYF
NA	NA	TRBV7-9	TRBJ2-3	TGTGCCACCCACGGGGACATTAGCACAGATACGCAGTATTTT	CATHGDISTDTQYF
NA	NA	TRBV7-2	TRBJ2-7	TGTGCCAGCAGCTTAGTCCCGGGAGTTTCATACGAGCAGTACTTC	CASSLVPGVSYEQYF
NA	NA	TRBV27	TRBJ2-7	TGTGCCAGTACCTCCCAAGGCAGAGGGCTTAGCTCCTACGAGCAGTACTTC	CASTSQGRGLSSYEQYF
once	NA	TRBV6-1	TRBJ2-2	TGTGCCAGCAGTGAAGAGGCAGGGTGGAACACCGGGGAGCTGTTTTTT	CASSEEAGWNTGELFF
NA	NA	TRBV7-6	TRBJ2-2	TGTGCCAGCAGCACGAGGGGGGGTGATTTACCCGGGGAGCTGTTTTTT	CASSTRGGDLPGELFF
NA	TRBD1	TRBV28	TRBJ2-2	TGTGCCAGCAGCCTCTGGACAGGGAACACCGGGGAGCTGTTTTTT	CASSLWTGNTGELFF
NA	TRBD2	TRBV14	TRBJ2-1	TGTGCCAGCAGCACCCGACTAGCGGGAGCTTTGGGTGAGCAGTTCTTC	CASSTRLAGALGEQFF
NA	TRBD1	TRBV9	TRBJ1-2	TGTGCCAGCAGCGTCCTCCAAGGGACAGGGAACTATGGCTACACCTTC	CASSVLQGTGNYGYTF
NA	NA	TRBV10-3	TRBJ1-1	TGTGCCACATCACGTGAGGGGGTGAACACTGAAGCTTTCTTT	CATSREGVNTEAFF
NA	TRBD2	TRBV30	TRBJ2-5	TGTGCCTGGAACTCTGGACTAGCGGCCCAAGAGACCCAGTACTTC	CAWNSGLAAQETQYF
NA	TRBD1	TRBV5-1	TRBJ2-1	TGCGCCAGCAGAGAAGGACAGGGCAAGATCTTC	CASREGQGKIF
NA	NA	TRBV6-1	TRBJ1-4	TGTGCCAGCAGTGAACCCGAGAGAGGGGGTAATGAAAAACTGTTTTTT	CASSEPERGGNEKLFF
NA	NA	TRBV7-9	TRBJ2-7	TGTGCCAGCAGCTTAGCTATCCACGAGCAGTACTTC	CASSLAIHEQYF
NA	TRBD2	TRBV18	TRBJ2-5	TGTGCCAGCTCACCACAGGCGGGAGAATCAGAGACCCAGTACTTC	CASSPQAGESETQYF
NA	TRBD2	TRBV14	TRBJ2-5	TGTGCCAGCAGCCGCCCAGGACTAGCGGGAGGAGAGACCCAGTACTTC	CASSRPGLAGGETQYF
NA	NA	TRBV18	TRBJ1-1	TGTGCCAGCTCACCAACCGGGGAAGGTTTGACTGAAGCTTTCTTT	CASSPTGEGLTEAFF
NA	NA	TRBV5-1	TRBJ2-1	TGCGCCAGCGCCGCGGAGAATGAGCAGTTCTTC	CASAAENEQFF
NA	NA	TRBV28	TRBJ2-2	TGTGCCAGCAGTAACAGGTCCGGGGAGCTGTTTTTT	CASSNRSGELFF
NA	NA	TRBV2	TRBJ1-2	TGTGCCAGCATCCTAAAAAGGGAGGGTTGGGTCTATGGCTACACCTTC	CASILKREGWVYGYTF
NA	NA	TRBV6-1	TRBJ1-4	TGTGCCAGCAGTGAATTCTTAGCTAATGAAAAACTGTTTTTT	CASSEFLANEKLFF
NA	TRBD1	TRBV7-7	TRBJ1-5	TGTGCCAGCAGCATACGAGACCGGGACAGGGGCCAGGACAATCAGCCCCAGCATTTT	CASSIRDRDRGQDNQPQHF
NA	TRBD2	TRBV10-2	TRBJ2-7	TGCGCCAGCAATTTGGGACGAGCGGGAGCCGAGCAGTACTTC	CASNLGRAGAEQYF
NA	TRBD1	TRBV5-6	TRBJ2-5	TGTGCCAGCAGCTTGGTGGGACAGGGGGCCCAAGAGACCCAGTACTTC	CASSLVGQGAQETQYF
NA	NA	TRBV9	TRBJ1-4	TGTGCCAGCAGCGCTCAGTATAATGAAAAACTGTTTTTT	CASSAQYNEKLFF
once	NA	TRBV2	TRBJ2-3	TGTGCCAGCGAGCAGGGTAAAGCAGATACGCAGTATTTT	CASEQGKADTQYF
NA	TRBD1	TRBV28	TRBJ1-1	TGTGCCAGCCGAGCAGGGGGCGAGGTCACTGAAGCTTTCTTT	CASRAGGEVTEAFF
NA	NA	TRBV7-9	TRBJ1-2	TGTGCCAGCAGCTTAATCACCGGGACTTATGGCTACACCTTC	CASSLITGTYGYTF
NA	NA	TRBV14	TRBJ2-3	TGTGCCAGCAGCCCAGGAGGAGATACGCAGTATTTT	CASSPGGDTQYF
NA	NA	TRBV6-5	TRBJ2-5	TGTGCCAGCAGTTACTCAACCGGGAGACGGGAGACCCAGTACTTC	CASSYSTGRRETQYF
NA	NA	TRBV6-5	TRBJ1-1	TGTGCCAGCAGTTATCAATCTGGGGGCTGGACTGAAGCTTTCTTT	CASSYQSGGWTEAFF